These T cell receptor beta chains were read from a single sample in a study of cytomegalovirus exposure and HLA in healthy donors. Measured with immunoSEQ multiplex PCR; TCRdb has only the in-frame clones, and not every one. Among some 150,000 clones listed, 60% to 80% were seen once. Sequenced input: PBMCs. The receptors derive from a man aged 35 to 55 in good health and CMV-seronegative. CDR3s include the opening cysteine and the closing phenylalanine or tryptophan. D genes are given only for firm matches. Expanded clones get a size class; other rows say once, few or many, or leave the size out.

>TRBV5-1|TRBJ1-2|TRBD1|NA
TGCGCCAGCAGCGTAGACAGGGAATATGGCTACACCTTC
CASSVDREYGYTF
>TRBV9|TRBJ1-3|NA|NA
TGTGCCAGCAGCGTAGGAGACAGAGTCTCTGGAAACACCATATATTTT
CASSVGDRVSGNTIYF
>TRBV6-6|TRBJ1-1|TRBD1|few
TGTGCCAGCAGTTACACTACAGGGGGAGAAGCTTTCTTT
CASSYTTGGEAFF
>TRBV6-5|TRBJ1-5|NA|once
TGTGCCAGCAGTTACTCGAGTCCGGTTAATCAGCCCCAGCATTTT
CASSYSSPVNQPQHF
>TRBV28|TRBJ2-3|TRBD1|once
TGTGCCAGCAGTTGGAGGACAGGGGGTACAGATACGCAGTATTTT
CASSWRTGGTDTQYF
>TRBV30|TRBJ1-3|NA|once
TGTGCCTGGACTGCAGGGGCAGGAAACACCATATATTTT
CAWTAGAGNTIYF
>TRBV14|TRBJ2-2|NA|NA
TGTGCCAGCAGCCAAGTTACGGGGGTTGTAGGGGAGCTGTTTTTT
CASSQVTGVVGELFF
>TRBV6-1|TRBJ2-1|NA|NA
TGTGCCAGCAGCGACCTGCGGGATAGGTACAATGAGCAGTTCTTC
CASSDLRDRYNEQFF
>TRBV23-1|TRBJ2-7|NA|NA
TGCGCCAGCAGTCGATGCCGGGACGGGAGCTCCTACGAGCAGTACTTC
CASSRCRDGSSYEQYF
>TRBV6-5|TRBJ2-7|TRBD1|once
TGTGCCAGCAGTGACCGGACAGGGTCCTACGAGCAGTACTTC
CASSDRTGSYEQYF
>TRBV11-3|TRBJ2-1|TRBD1|NA
TGTGCCAGCAGCGCGGTGGACAGGGTCGATGAGCAGTTCTTC
CASSAVDRVDEQFF
>TRBV29-1|TRBJ2-7|TRBD2|NA
TGCAGCGTCTGCGTGGGGGGGGACCACTACGAGCAGTACTTC
CSVCVGGDHYEQYF
>TRBV6-5|TRBJ2-5|NA|NA
TGTGCCAGCCGAACCGAGGGAAAGACCCAGTACTTC
CASRTEGKTQYF
>TRBV11-2|TRBJ1-2|NA|NA
TGTGCCAGACTTTACACCGGCGGAGACTATGGCTACACCTTC
CARLYTGGDYGYTF
>TRBV6-4|TRBJ2-6|NA|NA
TGTGCCAGCAGTGATACTTCTGGGGCCAACGTCCTGACTTTC
CASSDTSGANVLTF
>TRBV7-9|TRBJ2-2|NA|NA
TGTACCAGCAGCTTAGCTGGCAACGGGGAGCTGTTTTTT
CTSSLAGNGELFF
>TRBV19|TRBJ2-1|NA|NA
TGTGCCAGTAGTATAGGGGGGCCCCCCTACAATGAGCAGTTCTTC
CASSIGGPPYNEQFF
>TRBV6-1|TRBJ2-5|TRBD2|once
TGTGCCAGCAGTGAAAGACTAGCGGGGGGCCCCCGGACCCAGTACTTC
CASSERLAGGPRTQYF
>TRBV7-6|TRBJ2-3|TRBD2|NA
TGTGCCAGCAGCTCATCAGCGGGGACCACAGATACGCAGTATTTT
CASSSSAGTTDTQYF
>TRBV19|TRBJ2-7|NA|once
TGTGCCAGTAGTATTAGTTCGGCGGGGGCACCCTACGAGCAGTACTTC
CASSISSAGAPYEQYF
>TRBV13|TRBJ1-2|TRBD1|NA
TGTGCCAGCAGCGCCGGGACAGGCGCTTCTAACTATGGCTACACCTTC
CASSAGTGASNYGYTF
>TRBV23-1|TRBJ1-4|NA|few
TGCGCCAGCAGAGTCTTGAGGGAGGCGGACGAAAAACTGTTTTTT
CASRVLREADEKLFF
>TRBV11-2|TRBJ2-7|NA|NA
TGTGCCAGCAGCTTCGCAGGGTCCTACGAGCAGTACTTC
CASSFAGSYEQYF
>TRBV5-4|TRBJ2-7|TRBD2|NA
TGTGCCAGCAGCTGGGGTTTTGGGGAGGGTTACGAGCAGTACTTC
CASSWGFGEGYEQYF
>TRBV29-1|TRBJ1-2|TRBD1|NA
TGCAGCGCCGTCTACCCCACAGGGGGATATGGCTACACCTTC
CSAVYPTGGYGYTF
>TRBV30|TRBJ1-5|NA|NA
TGTGCCTGGGACGCGGGGGGCGCTTATCAGCCCCAGCATTTT
CAWDAGGAYQPQHF
>TRBV12-5|TRBJ2-7|TRBD1|many
TGTGCTAGTGGTTTGGTAGTTCCGGGACAGTTAACCTACGAGCAGTACTTC
CASGLVVPGQLTYEQYF
>TRBV19|TRBJ2-7|NA|NA
TGTGCCAGTAGTATAGCGGGGTCGGAGTCCTACGAGCAGTACTTC
CASSIAGSESYEQYF
>TRBV4-1|TRBJ1-5|TRBD1|NA
TGCGCCAGCAGCCAGCTTGGACAGGGAAGTCAGCCCCAGCATTTT
CASSQLGQGSQPQHF
>TRBV29-1|TRBJ2-7|TRBD1|once
TGCAGCGTTGAATTCCGGGACAGGGAGGACTACGAGCAGTACTTC
CSVEFRDREDYEQYF
>TRBV28|TRBJ1-3|NA|NA
TGTGCCAGCACCCTACGGACAACCGTCTCTGGAAACACCATATATTTT
CASTLRTTVSGNTIYF
>TRBV5-1|TRBJ2-2|TRBD2|few
TGCGCCAGCAGCTGGGGACTAGCGGGCTCGAACACCGGGGAGCTGTTTTTT
CASSWGLAGSNTGELFF
>TRBV6-1|TRBJ1-2|NA|NA
TGTGCCAGCAGTGCCAGGGATACGAGGGGCTACACCTTC
CASSARDTRGYTF
>TRBV5-1|TRBJ2-1|TRBD2|NA
TGCGCCAGCAGCAGAGCCGGGACTAGCGGGGGGGCGAGTCCCAATGAGCAGTTCTTC
CASSRAGTSGGASPNEQFF
>TRBV5-1|TRBJ1-2|NA|NA
TGCGCCAGCAGCTTGGAGGCGGGGGGAGGCCATGGCTACACCTTC
CASSLEAGGGHGYTF
>TRBV6-1|TRBJ2-3|TRBD1|NA
TGTGCCAGCGCCCGGGACAGAGGCACAGATACGCAGTATTTT
CASARDRGTDTQYF
>TRBV5-1|TRBJ1-4|TRBD1|NA
TGCGCCAGCAGCTTGGGCCAGGGGGCGAGAACTAATGAAAAACTGTTTTTT
CASSLGQGARTNEKLFF
>TRBV29-1|TRBJ1-2|NA|NA
TGCAGCGTTGTGGAGAGTAAGAGATATGGCTACACCTTC
CSVVESKRYGYTF
>TRBV15|TRBJ1-6|NA|NA
TGTGCCACCAGCCCCAGGGTAGGTTCACCCCTCCACTTT
CATSPRVGSPLHF
>TRBV11-2|TRBJ1-1|NA|NA
TGTGCCAGCAGCTTAGCCGAGACTGAAGCTTTCTTT
CASSLAETEAFF
>TRBV6-1|TRBJ2-7|TRBD1|NA
TGTGCCAGCAGCCCGGGACAGGGGGCGAGCGAGCAGTACTTC
CASSPGQGASEQYF
>TRBV29-1|TRBJ2-7|TRBD2|few
TGCAGCGTTGAGGGACTAGCGGGGGCAAGCTCCTACGAGCAGTACTTC
CSVEGLAGASSYEQYF
>TRBV28|TRBJ2-2|NA|NA
TGTGCCAGCAGACCGACAGCGAACACCGGGGAGCTGTTTTTT
CASRPTANTGELFF
>TRBV5-8|TRBJ2-7|NA|once
TGTGCCAGCAGCTACAGGGGACTCTACGAGCAGTACTTC
CASSYRGLYEQYF
>TRBV5-4|TRBJ1-2|NA|NA
TGTGTCAGCAGCACCCGGGGGGATACAGGCTACACCTTC
CVSSTRGDTGYTF
>TRBV5-8|TRBJ1-1|TRBD1|NA
TGTGCCAGCAGCTTGGCGGACTACAGGGGAAGGGACACTGAAGCTTTCTTT
CASSLADYRGRDTEAFF
>TRBV5-4|TRBJ2-7|NA|few
TGTGCCAGCAGCTTATCAGGGCTCTCCTACGAGCAGTACTTC
CASSLSGLSYEQYF
>TRBV5-1|TRBJ2-5|TRBD1|NA
TGCGCCAGCAGCGCCGGACAGGGGCGAGAGACCCAGTACTTC
CASSAGQGRETQYF
>TRBV19|TRBJ1-6|TRBD1|few
TGTGCCAGTACCAAAGACAGGGATGATTCACCCCTCCACTTT
CASTKDRDDSPLHF
>TRBV29-1|TRBJ2-3|NA|once
TGCAGCGTTTCGTTAGGGAGTGGCACAGATACGCAGTATTTT
CSVSLGSGTDTQYF
>TRBV9|TRBJ2-3|NA|NA
TGTGCCAGCAGCGTAGTGGCAGGGAAGCATTCAGCAATACTCACAGATACGCAGTATTTT
CASSVVAGKHSAILTDTQYF
>TRBV4-1|TRBJ1-5|NA|once
TGCGCCAGCAGCCAAGGCGTTCAGGGGATGGGCAATCAGCCCCAGCATTTT
CASSQGVQGMGNQPQHF
>TRBV4-1|TRBJ1-1|NA|NA
TGCGCCAGCAGCCAAGGGCAGGACGGGGTCGGCACTGAAGCTTTCTTT
CASSQGQDGVGTEAFF
>TRBV18|TRBJ1-5|TRBD1|NA
TGTGCCAGCTCACCAATAGGCGACAGGGCAAATCAGCCCCAGCATTTT
CASSPIGDRANQPQHF
>TRBV7-2|TRBJ2-7|TRBD2|NA
TGTGCCAGCAGCTACGGGGGGAAGAGCTCCTACGAGCAGTACTTC
CASSYGGKSSYEQYF
>TRBV19|TRBJ2-2|NA|NA
TGTGCCAGTAGTACAGGGGTCGGCACCGGGGAGCTGTTTTTT
CASSTGVGTGELFF
>TRBV7-7|TRBJ1-4|TRBD1|few
TGTGCCAGCAGCCTGGGGACAGGAGCAGGAGAAAAACTGTTTTTT
CASSLGTGAGEKLFF
>TRBV4-1|TRBJ2-7|TRBD1|NA
TGCGCCAGCAGCCCCCAGGGGGTACCCTCCTACGAGCAGTACTTC
CASSPQGVPSYEQYF
>TRBV7-2|TRBJ1-2|NA|NA
TGTGCCAGCAGCTTCCAGGGTCAGGCCTATGGCTACACCTTC
CASSFQGQAYGYTF